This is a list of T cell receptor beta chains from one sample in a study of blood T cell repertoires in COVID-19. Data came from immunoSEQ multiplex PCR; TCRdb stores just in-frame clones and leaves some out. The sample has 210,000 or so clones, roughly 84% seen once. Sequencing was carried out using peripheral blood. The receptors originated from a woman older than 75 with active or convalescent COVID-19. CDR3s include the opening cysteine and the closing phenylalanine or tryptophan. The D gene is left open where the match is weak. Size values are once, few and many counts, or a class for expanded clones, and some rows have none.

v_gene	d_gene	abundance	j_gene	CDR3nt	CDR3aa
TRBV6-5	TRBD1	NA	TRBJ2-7	TGTGCCAGCAGCCTAAACAGGGGGAGAGCCTACGAGCAGTACTTC	CASSLNRGRAYEQYF
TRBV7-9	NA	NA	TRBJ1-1	TGTGCCAGCAGCCAAGATGGGCCAATAACTGAAGCTTTCTTT	CASSQDGPITEAFF
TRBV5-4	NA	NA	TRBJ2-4	TGTGCCAGCAGCTCGCCACTGGACAGCCTAAACATTCAGTACTTC	CASSSPLDSLNIQYF
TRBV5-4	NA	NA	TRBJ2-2	TGTGCCAGCAGCTTGGTCGCAGGAAACACCGGGGAGCTGTTTTTT	CASSLVAGNTGELFF
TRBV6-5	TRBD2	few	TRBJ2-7	TGTGCCAGCAGTTACTCGGGAGGGGACCTTTACGAGCAGTACTTC	CASSYSGGDLYEQYF
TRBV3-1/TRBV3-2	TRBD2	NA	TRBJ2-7	TGTGCCAGCAGCCACCGGACCCCTAGCGGGACGGCCTACGAGCAGTACTTC	CASSHRTPSGTAYEQYF
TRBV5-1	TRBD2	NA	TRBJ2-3	TGCGCCAGCAGCTTGAAAACTAGCGGGGGGGCGATTAACACAGATACGCAGTATTTT	CASSLKTSGGAINTDTQYF
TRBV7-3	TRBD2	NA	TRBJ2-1	TGTGCCAGCAGCTTAGAAGCGGGGGGATACAATGAGCAGTTCTTC	CASSLEAGGYNEQFF
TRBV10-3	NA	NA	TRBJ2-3	TGTGCCATCAGTGCGGCGGGGTGGACAGATACGCAGTATTTT	CAISAAGWTDTQYF
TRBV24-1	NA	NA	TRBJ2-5	TGTGCCACCAGTGACTCTAAGGGACTCCTAGGGGAGACCCAGTACTTC	CATSDSKGLLGETQYF
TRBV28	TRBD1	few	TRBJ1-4	TGTGCCAGCAGTGAGATCGGGACAGGGAAGGAAAAACTGTTTTTT	CASSEIGTGKEKLFF
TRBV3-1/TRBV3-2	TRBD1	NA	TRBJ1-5	TGTGCCAGCAGCCCCCGACAGGGGGATCAGCCCCAGCATTTT	CASSPRQGDQPQHF
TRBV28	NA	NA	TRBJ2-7	TGTGCCAGCACCGGCGGCACCTACGAGCAGTACTTC	CASTGGTYEQYF
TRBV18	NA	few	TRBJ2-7	TGTGCCAGCTCATCACAGTATCTAATACCCCACGAGCAGTACTTC	CASSSQYLIPHEQYF
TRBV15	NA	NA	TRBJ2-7	TGTGCCACCAGCAGAGACAGGGGTATATACGAGCAGTACTTC	CATSRDRGIYEQYF
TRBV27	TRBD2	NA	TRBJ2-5	TGTGCCACCGGGGGGGGAGAGACCCAGTACTTC	CATGGGETQYF
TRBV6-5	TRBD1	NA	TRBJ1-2	TGTGCCAGCAGTCCGACGGGGACAGACCATGGCTACACCTTC	CASSPTGTDHGYTF
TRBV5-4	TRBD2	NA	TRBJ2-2	TGTGCCAGCAGCTTAGGACTAGCGGGACCCACCGGGGAGCTGTTTTTT	CASSLGLAGPTGELFF
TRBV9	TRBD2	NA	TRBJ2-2	TGTGCCAGCAGCACCCTAGCGGCCAACACCGGGGAGCTGTTTTTT	CASSTLAANTGELFF
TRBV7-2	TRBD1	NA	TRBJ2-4	TGTGCCAGCAGCGACCTCGGGACAGGGGGGAAAAACATTCAGTACTTC	CASSDLGTGGKNIQYF
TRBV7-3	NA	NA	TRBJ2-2	TGTGCCAGCAGCGCCCGACAGTTTTCTGGGACCGGGGAGCTGTTTTTT	CASSARQFSGTGELFF
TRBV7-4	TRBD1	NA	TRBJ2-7	TGTGCCAGCAGCTTAGTGGGGGACAGGGCCGCTCCCGGGGTCTACGAGCAGTACTTC	CASSLVGDRAAPGVYEQYF
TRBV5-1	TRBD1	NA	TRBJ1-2	TGCGCCAGCAGCTTGTCCGTTGGGACAGGGGAAGGGGGCTACACCTTC	CASSLSVGTGEGGYTF
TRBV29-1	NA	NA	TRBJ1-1	TGCAGCGCAGCAGACCTGAGAACAGGGAGGAACACTGAAGCTTTCTTT	CSAADLRTGRNTEAFF
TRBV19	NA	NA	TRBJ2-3	TGTGCCAGTAATTCTCCTACTAGCACAGATACGCAGTATTTT	CASNSPTSTDTQYF
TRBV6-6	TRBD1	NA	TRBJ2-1	TGTGCCAGCACCCCTCGGGACAGGGGGGACAATGAGCAGTTCTTC	CASTPRDRGDNEQFF
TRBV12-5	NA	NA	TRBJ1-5	TGTGCTAGTGGTTTGTCACAGGTGGGCAATCAGCCCCAGCATTTT	CASGLSQVGNQPQHF
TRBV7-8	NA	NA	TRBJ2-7	TGTGCCAGCAGCCCTAACTACGAGCAGTACTTC	CASSPNYEQYF
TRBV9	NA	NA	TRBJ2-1	TGTGCCAGCAGCGCACGCCGACAGAGATACAATGAGCAGTTCTTC	CASSARRQRYNEQFF
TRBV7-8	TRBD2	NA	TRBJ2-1	TGTGCCAGCAGTCTCCCGCCTAGCGGGAGATGGAATGAGCAGTTCTTC	CASSLPPSGRWNEQFF
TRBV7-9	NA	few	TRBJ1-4	TGTGCCAGCAGCTCCAGCGGACCGAATGAAAAACTGTTTTTT	CASSSSGPNEKLFF
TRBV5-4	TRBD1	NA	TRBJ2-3	TGTGCCAGCAGCCTTAGGACAGGGGAGGGACAAGATACGCAGTATTTT	CASSLRTGEGQDTQYF
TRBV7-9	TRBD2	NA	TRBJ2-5	TGTGCCAGCAGCTACCCGATGGGACTAGAGCTGAAGACCCAGTACTTC	CASSYPMGLELKTQYF
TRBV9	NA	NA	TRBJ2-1	TGTGCCAGCAGCGTAAGGGGGGGGCCCGGCTCCTACAATGAGCAGTTCTTC	CASSVRGGPGSYNEQFF
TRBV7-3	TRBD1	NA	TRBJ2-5	TGTGCCAGCAGCTCCAACACAGGGGAAGAGACCCAGTACTTC	CASSSNTGEETQYF
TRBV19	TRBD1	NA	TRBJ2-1	TGTGCCAGTATTCGACAGGGGGCTGACTACAATGAGCAGTTCTTC	CASIRQGADYNEQFF
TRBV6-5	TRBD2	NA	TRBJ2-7	TGTGCCAGCAGGAAGAGCGGGAGCTCCTACGAGCAGTACTTC	CASRKSGSSYEQYF
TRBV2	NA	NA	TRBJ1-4	TGTGCCACCAAGCTATCCGCAACTAATGAAAAACTGTTTTTT	CATKLSATNEKLFF
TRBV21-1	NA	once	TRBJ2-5	TGTGCCAGCAAGAGGACAGCACAGGGCGAGACCCAGTACTTC	CASKRTAQGETQYF
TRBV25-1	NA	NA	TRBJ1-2	TGTGCCAGCAGTGAATTTGGACTGGACTATGGCTACACCTTC	CASSEFGLDYGYTF
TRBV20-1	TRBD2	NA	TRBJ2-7	TGCAGTGCTAGTGGGAGCGGGGGGCATAGCTCCTACGAGCAGTACTTC	CSASGSGGHSSYEQYF
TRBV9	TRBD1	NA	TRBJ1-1	TGTGCCAGCAGCGCCATAACAGGGGGCGGCACTGAAGCTTTCTTT	CASSAITGGGTEAFF